This TCR beta chain was captured by sequencing in a study of OX40 agonist ivuxolimab in advanced cancers. Overall study findings and caveats: Some patients who did not respond also had low normalized T-cell clonal expansion. Among patients with partial responses at 0.1-3.0 mg/kg, clonal expansion was among the lowest.

Method: immunoSEQ multiplex PCR; TCRdb's copy keeps in-frame clones and lacks some. The sample records tens of thousands of clones, under 90% being singletons. This CDR3 is built from 14 residues. CDR1 is LNHNV, CDR2 YYDKDF, per germline (reference sequence). The V end lost 0 bases, the J end lost 5 bases, and 8 bases lay between the germline ends. With respect to this clone: The antigen remains undetermined.

The chain combines TRBV15 with TRBJ1-5; D ambiguous. The receptor was isolated from an adult with an advanced solid tumor such as melanoma, head and neck, liver or kidney cancer. Sequenced here: CD4+ or CD8+ T cells sorted from blood, sampled in a trial of the OX40 agonist ivuxolimab. The CDR3 DNA follows: TGTGCCACCAGCAGAGAGTTCGGAGATCAGCCCCAGCATTTT. The encoded protein is CATSREFGDQPQHF.